The entry below gives a single TCR beta chain sequence along with its context. Only one count was recorded for this clone. Which antigen it targets is not known. The sample holds no much larger clone one base away, and base qualities are not on file. The sample comes from a study of blood T cell repertoires in COVID-19 (dated by TCRdb to about 2020). For the wider study: Samples covering the acute and convalescent phases of COVID-19 were provided by collaborators in the United States, Italy and Spain. The samples were drawn from the first 160 participants of the ongoing ImmuneRACE study and from 1,254 subjects provided by 6 global collaborators. The dataset comprised deeply sampled blood TCRbeta repertoires from subjects exposed to, actively infected with, or recovered from COVID-19. Where available, HLA class I and class II types were obtained from metadata supplied by the sample provider rather than from assay-based typing. The repertoires were released in a freely available public database intended as a resource for research on the immune response to SARS-CoV-2. The material from the prospective study consisted of cDNA or gDNA derived from T cells, B-cell-depleted T cells, or PBMCs. Nearly every sample came with metadata listing a de-identified subject ID, COVID-19 status, age in years and sex.

TCRbeta CDR3 regions were amplified from genomic DNA using the immunoSEQ Assay, a bias-controlled multiplex PCR. Regarding the original processing steps: Nucleated cell counts per sample were estimated from amplification of reference gene primers within the assay. To quantify the absolute abundance of each unique TCRbeta CDR3 rearrangement, sequence reads were collapsed and filtered. For each sample, productive Simpson clonality was calculated as the square root of Simpson's diversity index across productive rearrangements. This is the immuneACCESS table as TCRdb keeps it, with only in-frame sequences that have V and J called. A part of the clones is gone; compared with another copy, unresolved V genes explain less than half, and the rest is unexplained. V and J calls and clone size come straight from that table; D and trimming were deduced from the DNA. The sample records about 180,000 clones, 75% to 80% of which are singletons. The ten largest clones take up more than 25% of the sample.

The study at large found these results: The quantity of clinical and demographic metadata differed by source and by participant and was supplied without curation.

V was cut back by 1 base and J by 2 bases, leaving a gap of 12 bases between them. Taken from the germline V gene (reference sequence), the CDR1 and CDR2 loops are LNHDA and SQIVND. The CDR3 runs 15 amino acids, cysteine and phenylalanine included. Only CDR3 DNA is held: 45 bases, read in frame from base 1. Collaborating institutions collected whole blood in K2EDTA tubes following their own protocols. For TCRbeta analysis, collaborators shipped samples in one of three forms: frozen whole blood, isolated PBMCs, or DNA extracted from either of those sample types. The rearranged segments are TRBV19 and TRBJ2-7; TRBD2 is perhaps the D gene, given 6 matching bases. Sequenced material: peripheral blood. The sequence was collected from a woman between 65 and 79 years old with acute or convalescent COVID-19. The DNA sequence is given as TGTGCCAGTAGTATAGGGGGCGGGATCGCCTACGAGCAGTACTTC. Translated, it gives CASSIGGGIAYEQYF.